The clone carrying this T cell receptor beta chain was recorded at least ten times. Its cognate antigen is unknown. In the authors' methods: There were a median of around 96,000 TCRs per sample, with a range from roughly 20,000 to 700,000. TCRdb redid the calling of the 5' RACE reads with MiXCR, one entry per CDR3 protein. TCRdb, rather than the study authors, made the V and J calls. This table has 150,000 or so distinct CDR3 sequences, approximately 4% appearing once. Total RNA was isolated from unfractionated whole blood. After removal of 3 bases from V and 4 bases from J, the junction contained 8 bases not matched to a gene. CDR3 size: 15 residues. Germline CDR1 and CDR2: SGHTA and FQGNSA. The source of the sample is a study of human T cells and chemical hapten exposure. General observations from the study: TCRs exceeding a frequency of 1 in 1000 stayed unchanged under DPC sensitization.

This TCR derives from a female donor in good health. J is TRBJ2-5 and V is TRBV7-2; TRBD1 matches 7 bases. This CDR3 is CASSFSGQELETQYF. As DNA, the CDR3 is TGTGCCAGCAGCTTCTCTGGACAGGAGCTAGAGACCCAGTACTTC.